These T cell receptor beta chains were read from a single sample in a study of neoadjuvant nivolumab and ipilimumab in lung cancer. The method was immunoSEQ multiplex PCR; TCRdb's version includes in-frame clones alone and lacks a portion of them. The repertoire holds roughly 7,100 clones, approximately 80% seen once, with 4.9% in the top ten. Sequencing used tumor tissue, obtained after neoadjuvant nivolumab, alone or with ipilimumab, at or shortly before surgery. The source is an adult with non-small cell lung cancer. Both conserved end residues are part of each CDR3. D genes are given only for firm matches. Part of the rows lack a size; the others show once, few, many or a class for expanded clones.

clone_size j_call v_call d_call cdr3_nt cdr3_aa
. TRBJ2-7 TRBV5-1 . TGCGCCAGCAGCTTTGGACCCAGCTCCTACGAGCAGTACTTC CASSFGPSSYEQYF
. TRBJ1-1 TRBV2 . TGTGCCAGCAGCCTGGGACAGAACACTGAAGCTTTCTTT CASSLGQNTEAFF
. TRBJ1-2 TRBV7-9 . TGTGCCAGCAGCTTAGTCCAGGGAAGAAGGGTCTATGGCTACACCTTC CASSLVQGRRVYGYTF
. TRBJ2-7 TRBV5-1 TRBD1 TGCGCCAGCAGCTTGGCCCCTACCGGGACAGGGGGCGCAGGAGGGTACTTC CASSLAPTGTGGAGGYF
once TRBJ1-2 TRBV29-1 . TGCAGCGTTGAAAGGAACAGGCGGTATGGCTACACCTTC CSVERNRRYGYTF
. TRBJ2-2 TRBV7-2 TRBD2 TGTGCCAGCAAGGCTAGCGGGGGCCTGAACACCGGGGAGCTGTTTTTT CASKASGGLNTGELFF
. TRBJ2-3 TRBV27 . TGTGCCAGCAGTCCGACGACTGGGATAATGGGAGATACGCAGTATTTT CASSPTTGIMGDTQYF
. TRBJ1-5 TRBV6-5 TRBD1 TGTGCCAGCAGCTTGACAGGGGGCAATCAGCCCCAGCATTTT CASSLTGGNQPQHF
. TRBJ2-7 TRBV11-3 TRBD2 TGTGCCAGCAGCCCCCGGACTAGCGGTGCCTACGAGCAGTACTTC CASSPRTSGAYEQYF
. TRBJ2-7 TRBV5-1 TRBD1 TGCGCCAGCAGCGCTCGACAGGGTACTAACGAGCAGTACTTC CASSARQGTNEQYF
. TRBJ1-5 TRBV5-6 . TGTGCCAGCAGCCGGCAGGGTGATCGGGATCAGCCCCAGCATTTT CASSRQGDRDQPQHF
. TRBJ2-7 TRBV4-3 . TGCGCCAGCAGCCAAGAGCCGGGTAGCTCCTACGAGCAGTACTTC CASSQEPGSSYEQYF
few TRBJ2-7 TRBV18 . TGTGCCAGCTCACCAACGGGGTACGAGCAGTACTTC CASSPTGYEQYF
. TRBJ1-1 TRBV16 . TGTGCCAGCAGCCAATTATCGGGGATGAACACTGAAGCTTTCTTT CASSQLSGMNTEAFF
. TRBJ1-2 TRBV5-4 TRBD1 TGTGCCAGCAGCCTTAGCGGGGCAGGGGGCAGATATGGCTACACCTTC CASSLSGAGGRYGYTF
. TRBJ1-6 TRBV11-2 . TGTGCAGAAGGCACCACCACGGGCTATAATTCACCCCTCCACTTT CAEGTTTGYNSPLHF
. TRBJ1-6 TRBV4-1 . TGCGCCAGCAGCCAAGAAGGAGGGCGACTAAATTCACCCCTCCACTTT CASSQEGGRLNSPLHF
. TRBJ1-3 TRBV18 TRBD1 TGTGCCAGCTCACTAGCGGGACAGGGGATATCTGGAAACACCATATATTTT CASSLAGQGISGNTIYF
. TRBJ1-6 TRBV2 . TGTGCCAGCAGTGAAGCCGGGTCGAAGACACCCCTCCACTTT CASSEAGSKTPLHF
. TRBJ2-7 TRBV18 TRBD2 TGTGCCAGCTCACCACCTTTGCGGGGGGGCGAGCAGTACTTC CASSPPLRGGEQYF
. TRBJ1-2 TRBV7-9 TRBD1 TGTGCCAGCAGCTCAGACAGGGCTTGGTATGGCTACACCTTC CASSSDRAWYGYTF
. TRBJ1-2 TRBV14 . TGTGCCAGCAGCCAAGTACAGGAGGCGTATGGCTACACCTTC CASSQVQEAYGYTF
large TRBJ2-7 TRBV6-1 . TGTGCCAGCACCGAAGTGGTATTTCCCTACGAGCAGTACTTC CASTEVVFPYEQYF
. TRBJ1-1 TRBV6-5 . TGTGCCAGCAGCAATTTTGGGGCAGGTGAAGCTTTCTTT CASSNFGAGEAFF
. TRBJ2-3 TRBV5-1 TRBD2 TGCGCCAGCAGCACGGGACTAGAAACATGGGGCACAGATACGCAGTATTTT CASSTGLETWGTDTQYF
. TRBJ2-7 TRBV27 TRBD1 TGTGCCAGCAGTTTACTCTACAGGGGGCGTTCCGAGCAGTACTTC CASSLLYRGRSEQYF
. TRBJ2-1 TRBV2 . TGTGCCAGCTCGGGTCATGAGCAGTTCTTC CASSGHEQFF
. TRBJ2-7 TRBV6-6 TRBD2 TGTGCCAGCACCCCCACGGGGGGCTACGAGCAGTACTTC CASTPTGGYEQYF
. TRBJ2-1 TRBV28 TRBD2 TGTGCCAGCAGTTTCCGGGGACTAGTTCGTAATGAGCAGTTCTTC CASSFRGLVRNEQFF
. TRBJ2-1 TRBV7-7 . TGTGCCAGCAGCAGGGACGAAAGCATACTGTTCTTC CASSRDESILFF
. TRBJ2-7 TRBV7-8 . TGTGCCAGCAGCCCGCGGGACGGGACGGGGTCGGGGCAGTACTTC CASSPRDGTGSGQYF
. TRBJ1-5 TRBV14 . TGTGCCAGCAGCCAACCGCGGGACATTGGGAATCAGCCCCAGCATTTT CASSQPRDIGNQPQHF
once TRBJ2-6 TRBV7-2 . TGTGCCAGCAGCTTCCTCCAACCGGGACAACCTGGGGCCAACGTCCTGACTTTC CASSFLQPGQPGANVLTF
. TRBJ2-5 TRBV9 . TGTGCCAGCAGCCCAGGGAGTGGGGCGCAAGAGACCCAGTACTTC CASSPGSGAQETQYF
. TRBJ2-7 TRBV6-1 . TGTGCCAGCACCACTGGGACCTACGAGCAGTACTTC CASTTGTYEQYF
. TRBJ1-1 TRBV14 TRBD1 TGTGCCAGCAGCCTCCTGGGACAGGGATGCACTGAAGCTTTCTTT CASSLLGQGCTEAFF
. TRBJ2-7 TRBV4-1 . TGCGCCAGCAGCCGGGACGGATCCTACGAGCAGTACTTC CASSRDGSYEQYF
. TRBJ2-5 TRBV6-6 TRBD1 TGTGCCAGCAGGGGACAGGGGGCGCTGGGAGAGACCCAGTACTTC CASRGQGALGETQYF
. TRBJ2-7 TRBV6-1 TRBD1 TGTGCCAGCAGCCCCGGGACAGGGGACGAGCAGTACTTC CASSPGTGDEQYF
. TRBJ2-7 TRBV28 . TGTGCCAGCAGTTTGTTATCGACCGGCGAGCAGTACTTC CASSLLSTGEQYF
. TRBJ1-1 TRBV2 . TGTGCCAGCAGATGGGAGGTTGAAGCTTTCTTT CASRWEVEAFF
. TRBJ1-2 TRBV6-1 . TGTGCCAGCAGTGAAATAGGGAAAAGGTACGGCTACACCTTC CASSEIGKRYGYTF
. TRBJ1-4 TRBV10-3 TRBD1 TGTGCCATCAGTGGAGGGGGACAGAATGAAAAACTGTTTTTT CAISGGGQNEKLFF
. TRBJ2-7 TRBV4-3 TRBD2 TGCGCCAGCAGCCATTCGGCTAGCGGGGAATCCTACGAGCAGTACTTC CASSHSASGESYEQYF
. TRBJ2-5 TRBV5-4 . TGTGCCAGCAGCTCCCGGCTTGGGGAAGAGACCCAGTACTTC CASSSRLGEETQYF
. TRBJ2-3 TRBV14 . TGTGCCAGCAGCCAAGACCCTGCGATTGATACGCAGTATTTT CASSQDPAIDTQYF